This record covers a single T cell receptor beta chain. Seattle enrolled patients during active infection and tracked them longitudinally. How the authors handled the data: Researchers report that nucleated cell counts were estimated from reference gene primer amplification. Profiled with immunoSEQ multiplex PCR; TCRdb holds only in-frame clones, not every one. From that table come the V and J calls and clone size; the DNA was used to work out D and trimming. The repertoire consists of some 390,000 clones, with around nine tenths occurring once and the leading ten covering about 1.4%. This sample is drawn from a study of blood T cell repertoires in COVID-19. On the study more broadly: Sample material is recorded as cDNA or gDNA derived from T cells, B-cell-depleted T cells, or PBMCs.

CDR3 length: 17 amino acids. V lost 0 bases and J 3 bases, leaving 18 bases between the germline ends. In germline, CDR1 is SGHRS, CDR2 YFSETQ. The rearrangement joins TRBV5-1 to TRBJ1-1; D may be TRBD1 (5 bases). The sequenced sample consisted of peripheral blood. This receptor was obtained from a woman aged 35 to 49 with COVID-19, enrolled during active disease. The chain's CDR3 is CASSLASGGTLHTEAFF. The CDR3 DNA reads as TGCGCCAGCAGCTTGGCCTCGGGGGGAACCCTTCACACTGAAGCTTTCTTT.